Each of the 21 T cell receptor beta chains below was sequenced from the same sample in a study of vaccination and CD4 T cells after COVID-19. These receptors lack a known antigen. Specified treatment: roughly 11-day PBMC culture with coronavirus spike peptide pools or control peptides (ViraFEST assay). The Oncomine TCR Beta short-read assay was applied to DNA of cultured CD4+ T cells. One entry per CDR3 protein results from TCRdb running MiXCR on the PCR reads. Of some 16,000 distinct CDR3 sequences listed, around 70% are singletons. The sequencing sample was made of CD4+ T cells from blood, cultured in vitro. These receptors were collected from a human donor who had recovered from COVID-19.

The count of this clonotype is one. The chain combines TRBV20-1 with TRBJ2-7, with D hard to call. Deletions cut 0 bases from V and 2 bases from J, with 5 bases between. Germline CDR1 is DFQATT and CDR2 is SNEGSKA (reference sequence). This CDR3 is 12 amino acids long. The CDR3 sequence is CSARDWAYEQYF. In DNA, the CDR3 is TGCAGTGCTAGAGATTGGGCCTACGAGCAGTACTTC.

The chain recombines TRBV20-1 with TRBJ1-2; TRBD1 agrees at 9 bases. With V trimmed by 5 bases and J by 6 bases, 7 bases remained unmatched. This CDR3 contains 13 residues. Germline-derived CDR1 and CDR2 are DFQATT and SNEGSKA (reference sequence). The DNA of the CDR3 is TGCAGTGCTGACGGACAGGGGATAGATGGCTACACCTTC. This gives the protein CSADGQGIDGYTF.

Details on this clonotype: A read error may be the cause here, since a much bigger clone is one base away. The genes are TRBV6-5 and TRBJ2-7, with D unclear. Germline CDR1 and CDR2: MNHEY and SVGAGI. Trimming stripped 4 bases from V and 0 bases from J, with 10 bases between. This CDR3 contains 14 residues. The CDR3 region is CASSCSTSSYEQYF. In DNA, the CDR3 is TGTGCCAGCAGTTGCTCAACAAGCTCCTACGAGCAGTACTTC.

The rearrangement uses TRBV20-1 and TRBJ2-7; tentative D call: TRBD1 (5 bases). The CDR3 is 13 residues long. Trimming stripped 4 bases from V and 4 bases from J, with 14 bases between. Germline V CDR1 and CDR2: DFQATT, SNEGSKA (reference sequence). As DNA, the CDR3 is TGCAGTGCTAAAGCCTCAGGGCTATACGAGCAGTACTTC. It yields the protein CSAKASGLYEQYF.

This chain links TRBV7-8 with TRBJ1-1; TRBD1 matches 9 bases. The CDR3 extends over 16 amino acids. CDR1 SGHVS and CDR2 FQNEAQ come from the germline V gene. The J segment lost 3 bases and the V segment lost 4 bases, leaving 9 bases of the junction unmatched. In nucleotides, the CDR3 is TGTGCCAGCAGCTCGAACAGGGGGCCGGGATACACTGAAGCTTTCTTT. Amino acids: CASSSNRGPGYTEAFF. Variable domain in full (rest from reference TRBV7-8 and TRBJ1-1): GAGVSQSPRYKVAKRGQDVALRCDPISGHVSLFWYQQALGQGPEFLTYFQNEAQLDKSGLPSDRFFAERPEGSVSTLKIQRTQQEDSAVYLCASSSNRGPGYTEAFFGQGTRLTVV.

As DNA, the CDR3 is TGTGCCAGCACCCTGGGTCTTACGAACACTGAAGCTTTCTTT. It is translated as CASTLGLTNTEAFF. This chain links TRBV6-2 or TRBV6-3 with TRBJ1-1; unclear D gene. Germline loops: CDR1 MNHEY, CDR2 SVGEGT. The V end lost 7 bases, the J end lost 1 base, and 13 bases lay between the germline ends. The CDR3 is 14 residues long.

This clonotype was counted only a few times. This rearrangement joins TRBV20-1 to TRBJ1-2, with TRBD1 as a possible D gene (5 bases). This CDR3 comprises 15 residues. Germline V gives CDR1 DFQATT, CDR2 SNEGSKA (reference sequence). V was cut by 1 base and J by 6 bases, with 18 bases left in between. CDR3: CSARAGPVGGDGYTF. The CDR3 region has the DNA TGCAGTGCTAGAGCGGGACCTGTCGGAGGGGATGGCTACACCTTC.

The chain recombines TRBV10-3 with TRBJ2-5, with D possibly matching TRBD1 (6 bases). Deletions cut 6 bases from V and 1 base from J, with 15 bases between. CDR1 is ENHRY, CDR2 SYGVKD, per germline. The CDR3 length is 15 residues. In DNA form, the CDR3 reads TGTGCCATCAGGGATGGGGGACACTTCCAAGAGACCCAGTACTTC. Its protein product is CAIRDGGHFQETQYF.

The J gene is TRBJ2-3, the V gene TRBV4-1, with D uncertain. Germline V gene lookup returns CDR1 MGHRA and CDR2 YSYEKL. The CDR3 totals 18 residues. Trimming removed 1 base from V and 2 bases from J, with 19 bases in between. The CDR3 DNA follows: TGCGCCAGCAGCCAAGGAAAGATAGCCCCCACCCCCACAGATACGCAGTATTTT. Protein product: CASSQGKIAPTPTDTQYF.

The chain uses TRBV20-1 and TRBJ2-5; 10 bases align to TRBD2. The CDR3 loop spans 15 amino acids. From germline, CDR1 is DFQATT and CDR2 SNEGSKA (reference sequence). V gave up 4 bases and J gave up 7 bases; unmatched junction bases: 12. CDR3 coding DNA: TGCAGTGCTAAAATTAGCGGGGGGCCGCCAGGGACCCAGTACTTC. Encoded protein: CSAKISGGPPGTQYF.

The V and J genes are TRBV6-1 and TRBJ2-5, with TRBD2 matching 11 bases. The germline CDR1 and CDR2 sequences are MNHNS and SASEGT. The CDR3 consists of 16 residues. Losses at the gene ends were 0 bases for V and 5 bases for J; bases not matched to a gene: 5. The CDR3 bases are TGTGCCAGCAGTGAAGCTAGCGGGGGGGCCTGGGAGACCCAGTACTTC. Its translation is CASSEASGGAWETQYF.

CDR3 region: CASNRGTEAFF. The CDR3, as DNA: TGTGCCAGCAATCGCGGCACTGAAGCTTTCTTT. The chain recombines TRBV27 with TRBJ1-1; D ambiguous. V was clipped by 7 bases and J by 4 bases, with 7 bases between them. Germline-derived CDR1 and CDR2 are MNHEY and SMNVEV (reference sequence). This CDR3 has 11 residues.

V gene TRBV6-1 combines with J gene TRBJ2-3; 9 positions agree with TRBD2. Trimming took 5 bases from V and 2 from J; bases not matched to a gene: 5. The CDR3 is made up of 15 amino acids. Germline CDR1 reads MNHNS; CDR2 reads SASEGT. The CDR3 reads CASSKASGDTDTQYF. CDR3 in DNA: TGTGCCAGCAGTAAGGCTAGCGGGGACACAGATACGCAGTATTTT.

This clonotype was observed a few times. The chain recombines TRBV7-3 with TRBJ2-2, with a weak D call TRBD2 (6 bases). This CDR3 comprises 14 residues. The ends were cut back, 3 bases at V and 5 bases at J, with 10 bases in the middle. The germline V gene has CDR1 SGHTA and CDR2 FQGTGA. CDR3 DNA: TGTGCCAGCAGCTTCCGCGGGAATACCGGGGAGCTGTTTTTT. Translating gives CASSFRGNTGELFF. The entire variable domain, with the rest obtained from reference TRBV7-3 and TRBJ2-2, is as follows: GAGVSQTPSNKVTEKGKYVELRCDPISGHTALYWYRQSLGQGPEFLIYFQGTGAADDSGLPNDRFFAVRPEGSVSTLKIQRTERGDSAVYLCASSFRGNTGELFFGEGSRLTVL.

The chain uses TRBV12-3 or TRBV12-4 and TRBJ1-1, with D perhaps TRBD1 (5 bases). Trimming pared 1 base from V and 1 base from J, leaving 7 bases between. CDR3 length: 14 amino acids. The CDR3 loop reads CASSLGQGNTEAFF. CDR3 nucleotides: TGTGCCAGCAGTTTAGGGCAGGGGAACACTGAAGCTTTCTTT.

This rearrangement joins TRBV15 to TRBJ2-5, with 8 nucleotides matching TRBD1. V was clipped by 1 base and J by 4 bases; unmatched bases: 5. The germline V gene has CDR1 LNHNV and CDR2 YYDKDF (reference sequence). CDR3 length: 15 residues. In nucleotides, the CDR3 is TGTGCCACCAGCAGAGGACAGGGGTCATCAGAGACCCAGTACTTC. This codes for CATSRGQGSSETQYF. Drawing the rest from reference TRBV15 and TRBJ2-5, the complete variable domain is DAMVIQNPRYQVTQFGKPVTLSCSQTLNHNVMYWYQQKSSQAPKLLFHYYDKDFNNEADTPDNFQSRRPNTSFCFLDIRSPGLGDTAMYLCATSRGQGSSETQYFGPGTRLLVL.

J is TRBJ1-6 and V is TRBV7-2; no clear D gene. Germline CDR1 is SGHTA and CDR2 is FQGNSA. The V end lost 0 bases, the J end lost 9 bases, and 6 bases lay between the germline ends. The length of the CDR3 is 13 residues. CDR3: CASSLALGSPLHF. The CDR3 DNA reads as TGTGCCAGCAGCTTAGCCCTGGGTTCACCCCTCCACTTT.

The gene calls are TRBV6-5 and TRBJ1-1, with D possibly TRBD1 on 6 matching bases. Looked up from germline, CDR1 is MNHEY and CDR2 is SVGAGI. The CDR3 has 16 amino acids. The V end lost 2 bases, the J end lost 2 bases, and 15 bases lay between the germline ends. The CDR3: CASSYGGGRGNTEAFF. The CDR3 DNA sequence: TGTGCCAGCAGTTACGGTGGGGGGCGAGGTAACACTGAAGCTTTCTTT.

Concerning this clonotype itself: At one end the junction does not follow the germline gene, possibly because of a read error. The chain has TRBV7-7 and TRBJ2-1, with D perhaps TRBD1 (5 bases). The germline V gene encodes CDR1 SSHAT and CDR2 FNYEAQ (reference sequence). The CDR3 extends over 15 amino acids. CDR3 amino acids: CASSLADAGIGEQFF. The DNA of the CDR3 is TGTGCTAGCAGCTTGGCGGACGCAGGGATCGGTGAGCAGTTCTTC.

This clonotype was seen just once. The chain carries TRBV28 and TRBJ1-2; a weak D match, TRBD1 (5 bases). Germline assignment: CDR1 MDHEN and CDR2 SYDVKM. Trimming pared 3 bases from V and 5 bases from J, leaving 13 bases between. The CDR3 consists of 14 residues. The CDR3 is CASSLGRATYGYTF. The CDR3 DNA sequence: TGTGCCAGCAGTTTGGGCAGGGCGACTTATGGCTACACCTTC.

This clonotype was seen a few times. The chain is built from TRBV7-6 and TRBJ1-1; D is ambiguous. The CDR3 consists of 15 residues. Trimming shortened V by 4 bases and J by 1 base, and 13 bases separated the two germline ends. Germline CDR1 is SGHVS and CDR2 is FNYEAQ. The CDR3 sequence: CASSSQIGRNTEAFF. CDR3 nucleotide sequence: TGTGCCAGCAGCTCCCAGATAGGTCGGAACACTGAAGCTTTCTTT.